These T cell receptor beta chains were read from a single sample in a study of CD8 T cells in Susac syndrome. One entry per CDR3 protein, called by TCRdb with MiXCR from the immunoSEQ multiplex PCR reads. The data show roughly 200,000 distinct CDR3 sequences, roughly 95% seen once. What was sequenced was CD4+ T cells from PBMCs. These receptor sequences come from a human donor in good health. Both conserved end residues are part of each CDR3. The order of the fields is clone size, D gene, J gene, V gene, CDR3 protein, CDR3 DNA. A D gene is named only where the DNA matches it firmly. Size is omitted from some rows. Given values are once, few, many or a class for expanded clones.

>-|TRBD2|TRBJ2-3|TRBV9
CASSVVAGRADTQYF
TGTGCCAGCAGCGTAGTAGCGGGAAGGGCAGATACGCAGTATTTT
>-|-|TRBJ2-7|TRBV20-1
CSVSLGVPPEQYF
TGCAGTGTTTCCCTAGGGGTCCCTCCCGAGCAGTACTTC
>-|TRBD2|TRBJ2-1|TRBV20-1
CSARLAGVAEQFF
TGCAGTGCTAGACTAGCGGGAGTTGCTGAGCAGTTCTTC
>once|-|TRBJ1-5|TRBV4-1
CASSHMDIQGSNQPQHF
TGCGCCAGCAGCCATATGGACATTCAGGGCAGCAATCAGCCCCAGCATTTT
>-|TRBD2|TRBJ2-1|TRBV30
CAWANGGYPITSGRPGEQFF
TGTGCCTGGGCTAACGGTGGGTACCCAATTACTAGCGGGAGACCGGGTGAGCAGTTCTTC
>-|-|TRBJ1-2|TRBV20-1
CSARGRGDAYGYTF
TGCAGTGCCAGGGGTCGAGGGGACGCCTATGGCTACACCTTC
>once|-|TRBJ1-2|TRBV20-1
CSARGLTGGYTF
TGCAGTGCTAGAGGGTTAACGGGTGGCTACACCTTC
>-|TRBD1|TRBJ1-4|TRBV3-1
CASSQGDRGGEKLFF
TGTGCCAGCAGCCAAGGAGACAGGGGGGGTGAAAAACTGTTTTTT
>-|-|TRBJ2-7|TRBV29-1
CSVARTGTYEQYF
TGCAGCGTTGCCCGGACTGGCACCTACGAGCAGTACTTC
>-|-|TRBJ2-3|TRBV30
CAWSVGVFTDTQYF
TGTGCCTGGAGTGTTGGGGTCTTCACAGATACGCAGTATTTT
>-|-|TRBJ2-3|TRBV5-6
CASSPLKGRGETDTQYF
TGTGCCAGCAGCCCCTTGAAAGGCAGGGGGGAAACAGATACGCAGTATTTT
>-|-|TRBJ2-1|TRBV30
CAWSVRRGAAYNEQFF
TGTGCCTGGAGTGTACGGAGGGGGGCAGCCTACAATGAGCAGTTCTTC
>-|-|TRBJ2-1|TRBV29-1
CSVYPGYNEQFF
TGCAGCGTTTACCCCGGGTACAATGAGCAGTTCTTC
>-|-|TRBJ2-3|TRBV28
CASSSGQSDTQYF
TGTGCCAGCAGTTCTGGACAGTCCGATACGCAGTATTTT
>-|-|TRBJ2-1|TRBV30
CAWSLQGGGEQFF
TGTGCCTGGAGTCTTCAGGGGGGCGGTGAGCAGTTCTTC
>-|-|TRBJ1-5|TRBV15
CATSRVRGINQPQHF
TGTGCCACCAGCAGAGTACGAGGTATCAATCAGCCCCAGCATTTT
>-|-|TRBJ2-5|TRBV29-1
CSVATVQETQYF
TGCAGCGTAGCGACAGTCCAAGAGACCCAGTACTTC
>-|-|TRBJ2-1|TRBV12-3/TRBV12-4
CASSLPSGAYNEQFF
TGTGCCAGCAGTTTACCCAGCGGAGCCTACAATGAGCAGTTCTTC
>-|-|TRBJ2-2|TRBV2
CASGGGSLRGELFF
TGTGCCAGCGGGGGCGGGAGCCTTCGCGGGGAGCTGTTTTTT
>-|-|TRBJ2-1|TRBV24-1
CATSGGLSGIYEQFF
TGTGCCACCAGCGGGGGGCTCAGCGGGATCTATGAGCAGTTCTTC
>-|-|TRBJ1-2|TRBV29-1
CSVVLQNYGYTF
TGCAGCGTTGTTCTCCAGAACTATGGCTACACCTTC
>-|-|TRBJ2-4|TRBV4-3
CASSQAGAGPVAKNIQYF
TGCGCCAGCAGCCAAGCGGGGGCGGGACCAGTAGCCAAAAACATTCAGTACTTC
>-|TRBD2|TRBJ2-3|TRBV18
CASSPREGQYF
TGTGCCAGCTCACCGCGGGAGGGGCAGTATTTT
>-|TRBD1|TRBJ2-4|TRBV29-1
CSVATGAKNIQYF
TGCAGCGTTGCGACAGGGGCCAAAAACATTCAGTACTTC
>once|TRBD2|TRBJ2-7|TRBV20-1
CSARDTGLAVNSYEQYF
TGCAGTGCTAGAGACACCGGACTAGCGGTTAACTCCTACGAGCAGTACTTC
>-|TRBD2|TRBJ2-7|TRBV2
CASSLNHRLAGRGEQYF
TGTGCCAGCAGTCTGAATCACCGACTAGCGGGAAGAGGCGAGCAGTACTTC
>-|-|TRBJ2-1|TRBV20-1
CSAQRIPSSRYNEQFF
TGCAGTGCTCAGCGGATCCCTTCGTCAAGATACAATGAGCAGTTCTTC
>once|TRBD1|TRBJ2-5|TRBV12-3/TRBV12-4
CASSSTDRGVVETQYF
TGTGCCAGCAGTTCCACGGACAGGGGAGTGGTAGAGACCCAGTACTTC
>-|-|TRBJ2-1|TRBV4-2
CASSQDMEGYEQFF
TGTGCCAGCAGCCAAGACATGGAGGGATATGAGCAGTTCTTC
>-|-|TRBJ2-7|TRBV29-1
CSVEIPDYEQYF
TGCAGCGTTGAGATACCCGACTACGAGCAGTACTTC
>-|-|TRBJ1-2|TRBV6-2/TRBV6-3
CASSYKANYGYTF
TGTGCCAGCAGTTACAAAGCTAACTATGGCTACACCTTC
>-|-|TRBJ2-5|TRBV20-1
CSASLVGETQYF
TGCAGTGCTAGTTTGGTGGGGGAGACCCAGTACTTC
>few|TRBD2|TRBJ2-3|TRBV5-4
CASSRLAGGTDTQYF
TGTGCCAGCAGTCGACTAGCGGGAGGCACAGATACGCAGTATTTT
>-|-|TRBJ2-3|TRBV11-2
CASSLDPAVDTQYF
TGTGCCAGCAGCTTAGATCCTGCTGTAGATACGCAGTATTTT
>-|-|TRBJ2-7|TRBV7-9
CASSRATAYEQYF
TGTGCCAGCAGCCGGGCGACAGCCTACGAGCAGTACTTC
>-|-|TRBJ1-1|TRBV27
CASRHSEQDTEAFF
TGTGCCAGCAGGCACAGTGAACAGGACACTGAAGCTTTCTTT
>-|TRBD1|TRBJ2-7|TRBV5-1
CASSGDSAFYEQYF
TGCGCCAGCAGCGGGGACAGTGCTTTTTACGAGCAGTACTTC
>-|-|TRBJ2-7|TRBV7-9
CASSLVSGEQYF
TGTGCCAGCAGCTTAGTGTCCGGCGAGCAGTACTTC
>-|-|TRBJ2-6|TRBV20-1
CSAPRGGSGANVLTF
TGCAGTGCTCCTCGGGGCGGCTCTGGGGCCAACGTCCTGACTTTC
>-|-|TRBJ1-1|TRBV30
CAWSTGFRTEAFF
TGTGCCTGGTCTACCGGGTTTCGCACTGAAGCTTTCTTT
>-|-|TRBJ1-5|TRBV20-1
CSVGAWFQHF
TGCAGTGTAGGGGCCTGGTTCCAGCATTTT
>few|-|TRBJ2-3|TRBV20-1
CSARAGDTQYF
TGCAGTGCTAGAGCCGGTGATACGCAGTATTTT
>few|-|TRBJ2-5|TRBV27
CASSLFRGETQYF
TGTGCCAGCAGTTTATTCAGGGGAGAGACCCAGTACTTC
>-|TRBD2|TRBJ2-1|TRBV19
CASMGGRASNEQFF
TGTGCCAGTATGGGCGGGAGGGCCTCCAATGAGCAGTTCTTC
>-|TRBD2|TRBJ2-3|TRBV7-3
CASSLTLAGVGTDTQYF
TGTGCCAGCAGCTTAACCCTAGCGGGAGTAGGCACAGATACGCAGTATTTT
>-|TRBD1|TRBJ1-1|TRBV7-9
CASSLGQLNTEAFF
TGTGCCAGCAGCTTGGGACAGCTGAACACTGAAGCTTTCTTT
>-|TRBD2|TRBJ2-7|TRBV29-1
CSVALAGGEQYF
TGCAGCGTTGCGCTAGCGGGGGGGGAGCAGTACTTC
>-|TRBD2|TRBJ2-7|TRBV20-1
CSARDVTSGSGEQYF
TGCAGTGCTAGAGACGTGACTAGCGGGAGTGGGGAGCAGTACTTC
>-|-|TRBJ2-7|TRBV11-1
CASSNLGGLGYEQYF
TGTGCCAGCAGCAACCTCGGAGGTCTGGGATACGAGCAGTACTTC
>-|-|TRBJ1-4|TRBV5-4
CASSSEYRASGEKLFF
TGTGCCAGCAGTTCGGAGTACAGGGCCTCGGGAGAAAAACTGTTTTTT
>-|-|TRBJ1-1|TRBV11-1
CASRWTGEAFF
TGTGCCAGCAGATGGACGGGCGAAGCTTTCTTT
>-|TRBD2|TRBJ2-1|TRBV30
CAWNGLAGYNEQFF
TGTGCCTGGAATGGACTAGCGGGGTACAATGAGCAGTTCTTC